These 6 T cell receptor beta chains came from one sample sequenced in a study of tumor-infiltrating lymphocytes in oesophageal squamous cell carcinoma. TCRdb reprocessed the PCR reads via MiXCR and lists one record per CDR3 protein. The sample comprises about 17,000 distinct CDR3 sequences, around 40% of which are singletons, and around 32% rests with the top ten. The specimen sequenced was normal esophageal tissue next to the tumor. The source of these receptors is a female donor with esophageal squamous cell carcinoma.

Within the sample, this clonotype is medium-sized. V usage is TRBV7-9 and J usage is TRBJ2-3; possibly TRBD1 or TRBD2 for D (5 bases each). Germline values: CDR1 SEHNR, CDR2 FQNEAQ (reference sequence). The germline V and J ends were trimmed by 1 base and 4 bases, with 15 bases remaining between them. CDR3 length equals 16 residues. CDR3 protein: CASSLGTRGRADTQYF. CDR3 DNA: TGTGCCAGCAGCTTAGGGACACGGGGTCGGGCAGATACGCAGTATTTT.

Within the sample, this clonotype is large. The V and J genes are TRBV7-3 and TRBJ2-1; 9 bases map to TRBD2. V trimming: 2 bases; J trimming: 7 bases; junction bases outside the gene matches: 9. Germline V CDR1 and CDR2: SGHTA, FQGTGA. This CDR3 is 16 amino acids long. This CDR3 is CASSLAGGSRGNEQFF. Here the CDR3 DNA reads TGTGCCAGCAGCTTAGCGGGAGGGTCTCGGGGGAATGAGCAGTTCTTC.

This chain connects TRBV2 to TRBJ2-5; D possibly corresponds to TRBD2 (6 bases). Germline CDR1 reads SNHLY; CDR2 reads FYNNEI. The V end lost 0 bases, the J end lost 12 bases, and 14 bases lay between the germline ends. The CDR3 has 13 amino acids. The CDR3 bases are TGTGCCAGCAGTGAAGCGCCCCGGACTACAGAGTACTTC. Encoded protein: CASSEAPRTTEYF.

Note on this clonotype: This may be a read error, as it is one base from a much larger clone. This sequence joins TRBV11-1 and TRBJ2-5; 8 bases line up with TRBD2. The DNA end lines up better with TRBJ2-1; the J call may be wrong. CDR1 is SGHAT, CDR2 FQDESV, per germline (reference sequence). The CDR3 runs to 16 residues. CDR3 nucleotide sequence: TGTGCCAGCAGCTTACCGGGACTAGACCGCCCCTACGAGCAGTTCTTC. Protein product: CASSLPGLDRPYEQFF.

Regarding this clonotype: It is likely a read error, because the conserved phenylalanine at the end of the CDR3 is missing. It is unclear where the CDR3 begins or ends on the DNA, so no DNA is shown, and the CDR3 is as TCRdb lists it. This sequence joins TRBV2 and TRBJ2-5; the D call of TRBD1 is as the table states it, not checked on the DNA. Both ends counted, the CDR3 spans 14 residues. Germline V gene lookup returns CDR1 SNHLY and CDR2 FYNNEI. CDR3 region: CASSEPGGGYTFGS.

With regard to this clonotype: This likely comes from a read error, as the CDR3 has no conserved phenylalanine or tryptophan at its end. It is unclear where the CDR3 begins or ends on the DNA, so no DNA is shown, and the CDR3 is as TCRdb lists it. This chain links TRBV6-1 with TRBJ2-7; the D call of TRBD1 is as the table states it, not checked on the DNA. The CDR3 is 12 residues long, counting both termini. Germline-derived CDR1 and CDR2 are MNHNS and SASEGT. The CDR3 spells CASRGREQYFGA.